This T cell receptor (beta chain) was obtained from a study of cytomegalovirus exposure and HLA in healthy donors. CDR1 is SGHKS and CDR2 is YYEKEE in the germline V gene (reference sequence). V lost 2 bases and J lost 4, with 9 bases in between. The CDR3 is 13 residues long. PCR was performed using 60 Vbeta and 13 Jbeta primers. Profiled with immunoSEQ multiplex PCR; TCRdb holds only in-frame clones, not every one. The sample has approximately 150,000 clones; about three quarters are singletons. The chain recombines TRBV5-5 with TRBJ2-5; possibly TRBD2 for D (5 bases). This clonotype originated in a woman aged 25-40 years in good health and CMV-seronegative. Material for sequencing was PBMCs. DNA for the CDR3: TGTGCCAGCAGCTTCGGTCGGGGAGAGACCCAGTACTTC. Amino acid sequence: CASSFGRGETQYF. The full variable domain, completed using reference TRBV5-5 and TRBJ2-5, is DAGVTQSPTHLIKTRGQQVTLRCSPISGHKSVSWYQQVLGQGPQFIFQYYEKEERGRGNFPDRFSARQFPNYSSELNVNALLLGDSALYLCASSFGRGETQYFGPGTRLLVL.